This TCR beta chain was found in a study of CD8 T cells in ankylosing spondylitis. TCRdb analysed the 5' RACE reads with MiXCR anew, one entry per CDR3 protein. Of about 340,000 distinct CDR3 sequences detected, about 15% appear once; the ten largest clones hold around 1%. Germline CDR1 and CDR2: MGHRA and YSYEKL. This CDR3 contains 20 residues. Trimming shortened V by 0 bases and J by 2 bases, and 20 bases separated the two germline ends. The chain has TRBV4-1 and TRBJ2-6, with D perhaps TRBD2 (5 bases). The origin of this receptor is a male donor with ankylosing spondylitis or in good health (not recorded which). Sequencing input: blood, either unsorted or a sorted T cell fraction (not recorded which). The chain's CDR3 is CASSQEGSERFRTGANVLTF. CDR3 nucleotides: TGCGCCAGCAGCCAAGAGGGCAGTGAGCGGTTCCGTACTGGGGCCAACGTCCTGACTTTC.